One sample yielded the 29 T cell receptor beta chains listed below, sequenced in a study of control samples from healthy donors and cancer patients. Produced via immunoSEQ multiplex PCR; TCRdb's table is partial and in-frame only. This table has around 93,000 clones, 80% to 95% appearing once. The sequenced sample was blood. These receptors all stem from a human donor in good health. The donor label of this sample is uncertain.

The V call is TRBV6-6, the J call TRBJ1-1; tentative D call: TRBD1 (6 bases). Germline CDR1 MNHNY, CDR2 SVGAGI (reference sequence). V was cut by 8 bases and J by 4 bases, with 11 bases left in between. This CDR3 has 12 amino acids. CDR3 residues: CASAGAVTEAFF. The CDR3 DNA is TGTGCCAGCGCGGGGGCAGTCACTGAAGCTTTCTTT.

CDR3 nucleotides: TGTGCCACCAGCAGAGATAAACAGGGCCCAACCGGGGAGCTGTTTTTT. Residues: CATSRDKQGPTGELFF. The chain employs TRBV15 and TRBJ2-2; TRBD1 is a possible D gene (6 bases). Germline V gives CDR1 LNHNV, CDR2 YYDKDF (reference sequence). Trimming shortened V by 0 bases and J by 5 bases, and 13 bases separated the two germline ends. CDR3 length: 16 residues.

This sequence joins TRBV29-1 and TRBJ2-6, with TRBD1 matching 7 bases. J was trimmed by 0 bases and V by 5 bases; bases with no gene match: 7. The germline V gene encodes CDR1 SQVTM and CDR2 ANQGSEA. CDR3 length equals 16 residues. The CDR3 region is CSVLGGESSGANVLTF. Written as DNA, the CDR3 is TGCAGCGTTTTAGGGGGCGAGAGCTCTGGGGCCAACGTCCTGACTTTC.

The chain has TRBV29-1 and TRBJ1-3; no clear D. The CDR3 runs to 11 residues. Germline CDR1 reads SQVTM; CDR2 reads ANQGSEA. V was clipped by 1 base and J by 8 bases, with 6 bases between them. CDR3 bases: TGCAGCGTTGAAGCCCGCTACACCATATATTTT. This gives the protein CSVEARYTIYF.

V and J are TRBV30 and TRBJ1-4; maybe TRBD1 (6 bases). This CDR3 spans 14 amino acids. Between the trimmed V and J ends, which lost 3 bases and 8 bases, there was a span of 16 bases. Per the germline V gene, CDR1 is GTSNPN and CDR2 is SVGIG (reference sequence). CDR3 residues: CAWSDRGLGEKLFF. In DNA, the CDR3 is TGTGCCTGGAGCGATCGGGGGCTCGGGGAAAAACTGTTTTTT.

The rearrangement joins TRBV10-3 to TRBJ1-4, with 8 bases fitting TRBD1. V dropped 4 bases and J dropped 7; count of bases not matched to a gene: 8. Germline CDR1 and CDR2: ENHRY and SYGVKD. The length of the CDR3 is 15 residues. The CDR3 here is CAISASGGLGEKLFF. CDR3 sequence (DNA): TGTGCCATCAGTGCCTCAGGGGGCTTAGGTGAAAAACTGTTTTTT.

The CDR3: CASSAPGLAGVDTQYF. The CDR3 DNA follows: TGTGCCAGCAGCGCCCCGGGACTAGCGGGGGTGGATACGCAGTATTTT. This sequence joins TRBV9 and TRBJ2-3; 14 bases line up with TRBD2. V shed 3 bases, J shed 6 bases, and the junction held 6 bases outside the gene matches. The CDR3 is made up of 16 amino acids. CDR1 SGDLS and CDR2 YYNGEE come from the germline V gene. Full variable domain (missing parts from reference TRBV9 and TRBJ2-3): DSGVTQTPKHLITATGQRVTLRCSPRSGDLSVYWYQQSLDQGLQFLIQYYNGEERAKGNILERFSAQQFPDLHSELNLSSLELGDSALYFCASSAPGLAGVDTQYFGPGTRLTVL.

Of note for this clone: Other nucleotide sequences from this sample produce the same CDR3. V and J are TRBV18 and TRBJ2-3; a weak D match, TRBD2 (5 bases). This CDR3 is built from 12 residues. The V and J ends lost 3 bases and 4 bases respectively, with 5 bases between them. Germline values: CDR1 KGHSH, CDR2 LQKENI. CDR3 sequence: CASSPDSDTQYF. As DNA, the CDR3 is TGTGCCAGCTCACCGGACTCAGATACGCAGTATTTT. Drawing the rest from reference TRBV18 and TRBJ2-3, the complete variable domain is NAGVMQNPRHLVRRRGQEARLRCSPMKGHSHVYWYRQLPEEGLKFMVYLQKENIIDESGMPKERFSAEFPKEGPSILRIQQVVRGDSAAYFCASSPDSDTQYFGPGTRLTVL.

The V gene is TRBV12-5, the J gene TRBJ1-3; no clear D. The CDR3 has 18 residues. V was clipped by 5 bases and J by 0 bases, with 20 bases between them. Germline CDR1 LGHNT, CDR2 FRNRAP. CDR3 residues: CASGAVGWVKDSGNTIYF. DNA for the CDR3: TGTGCTAGTGGTGCAGTGGGATGGGTAAAAGACTCTGGAAACACCATATATTTT. Full variable domain (outside the CDR3, taken from reference TRBV12-5 and TRBJ1-3): DARVTQTPRHKVTEMGQEVTMRCQPILGHNTVFWYRQTMMQGLELLAYFRNRAPLDDSGMPKDRFSAEMPDATLATLKIQPSEPRDSAVYFCASGAVGWVKDSGNTIYFGEGSWLTVV.

The chain links TRBV3-1 (or the pseudogene TRBV3-2) to TRBJ2-3, with 11 bases identical to TRBD1. CDR1 LGHDT and CDR2 YNNKEL come from the germline V gene (reference sequence). The ends lost 4 bases at V and 2 bases at J; junction bases unmatched: 11. The CDR3 spans 18 residues. CDR3 sequence (DNA): TGTGCCAGCAGCCCCCCCGGGACAGGGGGGACATTCACAGATACGCAGTATTTT. It encodes CASSPPGTGGTFTDTQYF.

The V and J genes are TRBV29-1 and TRBJ1-1; D not resolved. In germline, CDR1 is SQVTM, CDR2 ANQGSEA. V was pared by 6 bases and J by 3 bases, with 8 bases between. The CDR3 is 11 amino acids. The CDR3 region has the DNA TGCAGCGTGTCGGACCACACTGAAGCTTTCTTT. This codes for CSVSDHTEAFF. Together with reference TRBV29-1 and TRBJ1-1, the CDR3 gives the full variable domain: SAVISQKPSRDICQRGTSLTIQCQVDSQVTMMFWYRQQPGQSLTLIATANQGSEATYESGFVIDKFPISRPNLTFSTLTVSNMSPEDSSIYLCSVSDHTEAFFGQGTRLTVV.

The V gene is TRBV18, the J gene TRBJ2-1; D is uncertain. The CDR3 totals 17 residues. The germline CDR1 and CDR2 sequences are KGHSH and LQKENI. V shed 1 base and J shed 4 bases, with 17 bases lying between them. DNA for the CDR3: TGTGCCAGCTCACCACTAAGCCTCTCAGACCTTTACAATGAGCAGTTCTTC. This translates into CASSPLSLSDLYNEQFF.

The V call is TRBV7-8, the J call TRBJ1-5; D gene unclear. The germline V and J ends were trimmed by 2 bases and 0 bases, with 8 bases remaining between them. Germline V CDR1 and CDR2: SGHVS, FQNEAQ. The CDR3 loop spans 15 amino acids. The CDR3 DNA reads TGTGCCAGCAGCTTAAACAGAATTAGCAATCAGCCCCAGCATTTT. Its translation is CASSLNRISNQPQHF.

The chain joins TRBV10-3 to TRBJ2-7, with 9 bases aligning to TRBD1. Per germline, CDR1 ENHRY and CDR2 SYGVKD. The CDR3 covers 15 residues. J lost 0 bases, V lost 3 bases, and 3 bases had no gene match. This chain's CDR3 is CAISEQGAFSYEQYF. As DNA, the CDR3 is TGTGCCATCAGTGAACAGGGGGCGTTCTCCTACGAGCAGTACTTC.

The rearrangement joins TRBV2 to TRBJ1-4, with D unclear. The V end was cut by 2 bases, the J end by 10 bases, with 17 bases between. CDR1 SNHLY and CDR2 FYNNEI come from the germline V gene. The CDR3 loop spans 15 amino acids. In DNA, the CDR3 is TGTGCCAGCAGTGAAAAGGAGTTTCGTTACGGAAAACTGTTTTTT. It specifies CASSEKEFRYGKLFF.

The chain is built from TRBV7-3 and TRBJ1-2; D ambiguous. Trimming took 2 bases from V and 6 from J, leaving 10 bases between them. Germline values: CDR1 SGHTA, CDR2 FQGTGA. The CDR3 is made up of 13 amino acids. The CDR3 here is CASSLEGGNGYTF. In DNA form, the CDR3 reads TGTGCCAGCAGCTTAGAAGGCGGGAATGGCTACACCTTC.

The chain links TRBV9 to TRBJ2-4; 8 positions match TRBD1. Per germline, CDR1 SGDLS and CDR2 YYNGEE. The ends lost 1 base at V and 6 bases at J; junction bases unmatched: 6. The CDR3 is 15 residues long. The CDR3 reads CASSVFGQGLNIQYF. The CDR3 DNA is TGTGCCAGCAGCGTATTCGGACAGGGATTAAACATTCAGTACTTC.

The chain combines TRBV9 with TRBJ2-6; D remains ambiguous. The V and J ends lost 5 bases and 0 bases respectively, with 15 bases between them. The CDR3 covers 17 residues. In germline, CDR1 is SGDLS, CDR2 YYNGEE. The CDR3 here is CASRGTLSGSGANVLTF. The DNA of the CDR3 is TGTGCCAGCAGGGGAACACTCTCCGGCTCTGGGGCCAACGTCCTGACTTTC.

The chain uses TRBV7-8 and TRBJ1-4; D gene unclear. V was shortened by 5 bases and J by 4 bases, with 11 bases between the two germline ends. This CDR3 is built from 14 residues. Germline lookup yields CDR1 SGHVS and CDR2 FQNEAQ. The CDR3 bases are TGTGCCAGCAGCCCGGGAGCCAATAATGAAAAACTGTTTTTT. This codes for CASSPGANNEKLFF. The whole variable domain, remainder taken from reference TRBV7-8 and TRBJ1-4, is GAGVSQSPRYKVAKRGQDVALRCDPISGHVSLFWYQQALGQGPEFLTYFQNEAQLDKSGLPSDRFFAERPEGSVSTLKIQRTQQEDSAVYLCASSPGANNEKLFFGSGTQLSVL.

J is TRBJ1-1 and V is TRBV19; no definite D call. This CDR3 is 14 amino acids long. Germline assignment: CDR1 LNHDA and CDR2 SQIVND (reference sequence). V lost 4 bases and J lost 3, with 12 bases in between. The CDR3 sequence is CASSNGRPDTEAFF. In DNA, the CDR3 is TGTGCCAGTAGTAACGGGCGCCCGGACACTGAAGCTTTCTTT.

The chain uses TRBV5-1 and TRBJ2-7; D perhaps matches TRBD1 (6 bases). V was trimmed by 10 bases and J by 1 base, leaving 15 bases between them. The V gene's germline CDR1 is SGHRS and CDR2 YFSETQ. This CDR3 has 13 residues. CDR3 sequence: CASRWGPSYEQYF. DNA of the CDR3: TGCGCCTCAAGATGGGGGCCTTCCTACGAGCAGTACTTC. Drawing the rest from reference TRBV5-1 and TRBJ2-7, the complete variable domain is KAGVTQTPRYLIKTRGQQVTLSCSPISGHRSVSWYQQTPGQGLQFLFEYFSETQRNKGNFPGRFSGRQFSNSRSEMNVSTLELGDSALYLCASRWGPSYEQYFGPGTRLTVT.

The genes are TRBV3-1 (or the pseudogene TRBV3-2) and TRBJ2-2; TRBD2 aligns across 8 bases. The CDR3 is 16 residues long. The V gene's germline CDR1 is LGHDT and CDR2 YNNKEL (reference sequence). J gave up 8 bases and V 1 base, and 9 bases lay outside the gene matches. CDR3 region: CASSQGASGLRGELFF. The CDR3 coding sequence is TGTGCCAGCAGCCAAGGTGCTAGCGGGTTGAGGGGGGAGCTGTTTTTT.

V and J are TRBV7-3 and TRBJ2-3; tentatively, D is TRBD1 or TRBD2 (5 bases each). The CDR3 is made up of 17 amino acids. V was pared by 3 bases and J by 0 bases, with 16 bases between. Germline V lookup: CDR1 SGHTA, CDR2 FQGTGA. Here the CDR3 reads CASSLRLGDPSTDTQYF. DNA of the CDR3: TGTGCCAGCAGCTTGCGCCTGGGGGACCCTAGCACAGATACGCAGTATTTT.

The chain carries TRBV10-3 and TRBJ1-3, with D hard to call. V shed 6 bases and J shed 0 bases, with 15 bases lying between them. The CDR3 is made up of 16 amino acids. Germline V gene sequence: CDR1 ENHRY, CDR2 SYGVKD. The CDR3 spells CAISAGVGSSGNTIYF. The CDR3 DNA sequence: TGTGCCATCAGCGCTGGGGTAGGGAGCTCTGGAAACACCATATATTTT.

The chain uses TRBV15 and TRBJ2-1; the D gene could be TRBD1 or TRBD2 (5 bases each). The ends were cut back, 1 base at V and 3 bases at J, with 13 bases in the middle. Germline CDR1 reads LNHNV; CDR2 reads YYDKDF (reference sequence). There are 16 residues in the CDR3. The CDR3 DNA is TGTGCCACCAGCAGAGGGTTAGAGGGGAACTACAATGAGCAGTTCTTC. Translating gives CATSRGLEGNYNEQFF.

This chain uses TRBV5-1 with TRBJ1-1; 8 positions match TRBD1. The CDR3 is 15 amino acids. V shed 0 bases, J shed 1 base, and the junction held 2 bases outside the gene matches. CDR1 is SGHRS, CDR2 YFSETQ, per germline. CDR3 loop: CASSLVGQGNTEAFF. The CDR3 DNA follows: TGCGCCAGCAGCTTGGTTGGACAGGGGAACACTGAAGCTTTCTTT.

About this clone: The junction differs from germline at one of its ends, possibly a read error. The gene calls are TRBV3-1 (or the pseudogene TRBV3-2) and TRBJ2-1; no reliable D call. This CDR3 has 12 amino acids. Germline V gene data show CDR1 as LGHDT and CDR2 as YNNKEL (reference sequence). The DNA of the CDR3 is TGTGCCAGCAGCCAAGCTTCCCTAGAGCCGTTCTTC. Its protein product is CASSQASLEPFF.

The V and J genes are TRBV10-3 and TRBJ2-1, with unresolved D. The germline V gene encodes CDR1 ENHRY and CDR2 SYGVKD. This CDR3 is 14 amino acids long. With 2 bases removed from V and 1 base from J, the gap between germline ends came to 6 bases. The CDR3 DNA follows: TGTGCCATCAGTGAGGTGGTTTCCTACAATGAGCAGTTCTTC. It translates to CAISEVVSYNEQFF.

In its sample, this clone was seen once. The J gene is TRBJ1-2, the V gene TRBV5-4, with D uncertain. The V end was cut by 3 bases, the J end by 2 bases, with 11 bases between. CDR3 length: 14 residues. From germline, CDR1 is SGHNT and CDR2 YYREEE (reference sequence). For the CDR3, the DNA is TGTGCCAGCAGCTACCTCGCGGCGAACTATGGCTACACCTTC. Translated: CASSYLAANYGYTF.